This record covers a single T cell receptor beta chain. Its antigen is unidentified. TCRdb's copy holds only in-frame clones and misses some; the assay was immunoSEQ multiplex PCR. The table shows 1,300 or so clones, with more than 60% occurring only once. These data belong to a study of high-grade serous ovarian cancer treatment subgroups. Study-level background: On average, just over 14,000 reads and about 8,100 unique TCR beta rearrangements were obtained per sample. Broader study findings: Different patients shared almost no repertoire; same-patient tumors shared about 0.1 to 0.79. These tumor repertoires lack spatial information from bulk sequencing. Repertoire analysis covered CDR3 alone, not CDR1 or CDR2.

Tumor samples were taken before definitive surgery or chemotherapy. The material sequenced was tumor tissue. The TCR was taken from a human donor with high-grade serous ovarian cancer.

The CDR3 loop is CASSLGGGTMGNQPQHF. In DNA form, the CDR3 reads TGTGCCAGCAGCTTAGGGGGGGGGACTATGGGCAATCAGCCCCAGCATTTT. J is TRBJ1-5 and V is TRBV11-2; perhaps TRBD1 as D (5 bases). The CDR3 contains 17 residues. The V gene lost 1 base and the J gene lost 2 bases, with 15 bases spanning the gap. Germline CDR1 reads SGHAT; CDR2 reads FQNNGV. The whole variable domain, filled in from reference TRBV11-2 and TRBJ1-5, reads EAGVAQSPRYKIIEKRQSVAFWCNPISGHATLYWYQQILGQGPKLLIQFQNNGVVDDSQLPKDRFSAERLKGVDSTLKIQPAKLEDSAVYLCASSLGGGTMGNQPQHFGDGTRLSIL.